The table lists the clone carrying this TCR beta chain with a few counts. The antigen remains undetermined. This sample is drawn from a study of vaccination and CD4 T cells after COVID-19. The wider study: Post-COVID samples were collected a median approximately 97 days following diagnosis, spanning 35 to 161. The study's findings and limits: Within convalescent individuals, 304 out of 307 vaccine-specific clones proved to be spike mono-reactive.

Cultured CD4+ T cell DNA underwent sequencing with the Oncomine TCR Beta short-read assay. TCRdb ran MiXCR on the PCR reads and lists one entry per CDR3 protein. The table lists about 21,000 distinct CDR3 sequences, around 53% of them singletons, with roughly 9.2% in the top ten. Sample treatment: approximately nine-day PBMC culture with coronavirus spike peptide pools or control peptides (ViraFEST assay). ViraFEST relied on peptide pools to expand antigen-specific T cells; the TCRs were sequenced afterward. PBMC cultures, at approximately 2 million cells per well, received about 9.3 IU/ml IL-2 and about 9.2 ug/ml peptide pools. The germline gives CDR1 SGHNT, CDR2 YENEEA. The J segment lost 9 bases and the V segment lost 7 bases, leaving 9 bases of the junction unmatched. The CDR3 totals 16 residues.

The chain links TRBV11-3 to TRBJ2-1, with TRBD2 identical over 16 bases. The receptor was isolated from a human donor who had recovered from COVID-19. The specimen sequenced was CD4+ T cells from blood, cultured in vitro. DNA of the CDR3: TGTGCCAGCACCGGGACTAGCGGGGGGGGTTCGAGTGAGCAGTTCTTC. This encodes CASTGTSGGGSSEQFF.